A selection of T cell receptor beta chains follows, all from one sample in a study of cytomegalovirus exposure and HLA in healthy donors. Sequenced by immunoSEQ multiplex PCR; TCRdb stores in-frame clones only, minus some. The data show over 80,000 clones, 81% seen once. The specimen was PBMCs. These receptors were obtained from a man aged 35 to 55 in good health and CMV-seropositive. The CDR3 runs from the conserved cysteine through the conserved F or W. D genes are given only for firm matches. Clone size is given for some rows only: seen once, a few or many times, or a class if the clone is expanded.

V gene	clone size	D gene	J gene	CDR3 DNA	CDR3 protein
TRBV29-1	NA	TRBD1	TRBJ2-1	TGCAGCGTCCACCTCCGGGACAGTTCGAATGAGCAGTTCTTC	CSVHLRDSSNEQFF
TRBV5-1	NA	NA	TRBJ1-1	TGCGCCAGCAGCTACGAGCTGAACACTGAAGCTTTCTTT	CASSYELNTEAFF
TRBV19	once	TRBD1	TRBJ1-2	TGTGCCAGTACATACCGGGACAGGGTTTATGGCTACACCTTC	CASTYRDRVYGYTF
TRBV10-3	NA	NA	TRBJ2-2	TGTGCCATCAGACAGGGAATGAACACCGGGGAGCTGTTTTTT	CAIRQGMNTGELFF
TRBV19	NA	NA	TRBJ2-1	TGTGCCAGTAGTATAAGGGGGGGGCGATATAGGTACTACAATGAGCAGTTCTTC	CASSIRGGRYRYYNEQFF
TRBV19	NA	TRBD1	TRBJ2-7	TGTGCCAGTAGTATCGGCGGACAGGGTACCTACGAGCAGTACTTC	CASSIGGQGTYEQYF
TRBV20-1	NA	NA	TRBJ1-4	TGCAGTGCTAGAGATTACGGGAAACTGTTTTTT	CSARDYGKLFF
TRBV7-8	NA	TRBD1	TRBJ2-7	TGTGCCGGCGGAAGGGGGCTCGAATACGAGCAGTACTTC	CAGGRGLEYEQYF
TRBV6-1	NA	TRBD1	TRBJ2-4	TGTGCCAGCAGGGACAGGGTAAACATTCAGTACTTC	CASRDRVNIQYF
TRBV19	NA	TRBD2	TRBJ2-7	TGTGCCAGTAGTACCGTCCCGGGGGGGATTTACGAGCAGTACTTC	CASSTVPGGIYEQYF
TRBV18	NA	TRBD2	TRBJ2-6	TGTGCCAGCTCACCACGTCGAGCAGGGAGGGTCTCTGGGGCCAACGTCCTGACTTTC	CASSPRRAGRVSGANVLTF
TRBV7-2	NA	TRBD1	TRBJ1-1	TGTGCCAGCAGCCCCAGGGACAGGATGAACACTGAAGCTTTCTTT	CASSPRDRMNTEAFF
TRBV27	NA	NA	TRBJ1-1	TGTGCCAGCAAGGTTGGGGCAAACACTGAAGCTTTCTTT	CASKVGANTEAFF
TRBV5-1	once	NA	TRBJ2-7	TGCGCCAGCAGCTTAGGACAGCCGGGACACGAGCAGTACTTC	CASSLGQPGHEQYF
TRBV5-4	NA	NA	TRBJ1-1	TGTGCCAGCAGCCCCCGGGAGCAGGGAGGAGTTGAAGCTTTCTTT	CASSPREQGGVEAFF
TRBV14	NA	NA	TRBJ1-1	TGTGCCAGCAGCCGAGGACAGCTCATGAACACTGAAGCTTTCTTT	CASSRGQLMNTEAFF
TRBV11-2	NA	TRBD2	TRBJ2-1	TGTGCCAGCAGCCCTAGCGGGGAACTAGCGGGAGGACTGTTCTTC	CASSPSGELAGGLFF
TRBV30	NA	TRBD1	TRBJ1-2	TGTGCCGCCGGGACAGGGAGGAACTATGGCTACACCTTC	CAAGTGRNYGYTF
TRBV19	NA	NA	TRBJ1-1	TGTGCCAGTAGTTGGTTAGGGGGCACTGAAGCTTTCTTT	CASSWLGGTEAFF
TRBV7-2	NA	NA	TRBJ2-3	TGTGCCAGCAGCTCAAGCAGCGGCGATACGCAGTATTTT	CASSSSSGDTQYF
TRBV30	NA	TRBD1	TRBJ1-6	TGTGCCTGGAGTGGAGGAGGACAGGGGGCCTTCGGCGGATCACCCCTCCACTTT	CAWSGGGQGAFGGSPLHF
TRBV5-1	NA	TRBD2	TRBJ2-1	TGCGCCAGCAGGGCGGGCGGGGGAGGTAATGAGCAGTTCTTC	CASRAGGGGNEQFF
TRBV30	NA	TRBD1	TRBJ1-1	TGTGCCTGGGGACAGGGCTGGACTGAAGCTTTCTTT	CAWGQGWTEAFF
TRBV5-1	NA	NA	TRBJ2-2	TGCGCCAGCAGCCAACAGGGTGGCGGTCCCGGGGAGCTGTTTTTT	CASSQQGGGPGELFF
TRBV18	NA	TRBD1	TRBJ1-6	TGTGCCAGCTCGCCCGGACAGGGGTTACCCCTCCACTTT	CASSPGQGLPLHF
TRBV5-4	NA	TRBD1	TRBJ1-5	TGTGCCAGCAGCTACTGGACAGGGACCAATCAGCCCCAGCATTTT	CASSYWTGTNQPQHF
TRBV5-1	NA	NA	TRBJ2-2	TGCGCCAGCAGCGCGGCCGTCACCGGGGAGCTGTTTTTT	CASSAAVTGELFF
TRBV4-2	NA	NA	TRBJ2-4	TGTGCCAGCCCTCTTATAGCCAAAAACATTCAGTACTTC	CASPLIAKNIQYF
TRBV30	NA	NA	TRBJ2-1	TGTGCCTGGAGTGAGGGGTCCGGGAGACGGTCCTACAATGAGCAGTTCTTC	CAWSEGSGRRSYNEQFF
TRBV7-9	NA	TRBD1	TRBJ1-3	TGTGCCAGCAGTCCAGGGGGCTCTGGAAACACCATATATTTT	CASSPGGSGNTIYF
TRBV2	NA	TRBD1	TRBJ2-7	TGTGCCAGCAGAGAGGGGACAGGGGGAAACGAGCAGTACTTC	CASREGTGGNEQYF
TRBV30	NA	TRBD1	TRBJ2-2	TGTGCCTGGGGCTCAATAGACAGGGACACCGGGGAGCTGTTTTTT	CAWGSIDRDTGELFF
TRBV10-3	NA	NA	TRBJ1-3	TGTGCCATCAGTGAGGCAGGGTCGGGCTCTGGAAACACCATATATTTT	CAISEAGSGSGNTIYF
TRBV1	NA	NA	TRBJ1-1	TGCACCAGCAGCCATCCTCGGACAGTAGTGAACACTGAAGCTTTCTTT	CTSSHPRTVVNTEAFF
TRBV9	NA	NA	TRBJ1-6	TGTGCCAGCAGCCCAAGGGGAGGTCCTTCCTATAATTCACCCCTCCACTTT	CASSPRGGPSYNSPLHF
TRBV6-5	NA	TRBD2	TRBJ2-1	TGTGCCAGCAGACAGGCGGGGGAAAATGAGCAGTTCTTC	CASRQAGENEQFF
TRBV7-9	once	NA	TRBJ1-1	TGTGCCAGCAGCTCTATGGGGGGGAACACTGAAGCTTTCTTT	CASSSMGGNTEAFF
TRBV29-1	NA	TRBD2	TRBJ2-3	TGCAGCGTTGAGGGGACGGGAGGGAGCACAGATACGCAGTATTTT	CSVEGTGGSTDTQYF
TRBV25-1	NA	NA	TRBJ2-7	TGTGCCAGCAGTGAATCGGGGGTAACCGAGCAGTACTTC	CASSESGVTEQYF
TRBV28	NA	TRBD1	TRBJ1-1	TGTGCCAGCAGTTTAGGGGACAGATACACTGAAGCTTTCTTT	CASSLGDRYTEAFF
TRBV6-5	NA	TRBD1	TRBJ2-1	TGTGCCAGCCGATATGGGACAGGGCCGTGGGAGCAGTTCTTC	CASRYGTGPWEQFF